Below, one TCR beta chain is given with its context. One junction end disagrees with the germline gene, perhaps due to a read error. The study assigned cohorts using participant-reported clinical history. For recovered donors of Cohort 3, there were two negative PCRs, clearance, or symptom resolution. Assay used: immunoSEQ multiplex PCR; TCRdb lists only in-frame clones, some missing. Among roughly 250,000 clones, around 88% were seen once, and the ten largest hold approximately 2.1%. These data originate in a study of blood T cell repertoires in COVID-19. Background on the study: T cells, B-cell-depleted T cells, or PBMCs supplied cDNA or gDNA.

This CDR3 region has 14 residues. Per the germline V gene, CDR1 is MNHEY and CDR2 is SVGAGI. Material for sequencing was PBMCs or T cells enriched from blood (not recorded which). The gene calls are TRBV6-5 and TRBJ2-7; D might be TRBD2 (5 bases). This sequence originates from a woman in her forties or fifties who had recovered from COVID-19. As DNA, the CDR3 is TGTGCCACCAGTTTCGGGATTACTTCCTACGAGCAGTACTTC. It encodes CATSFGITSYEQYF.